This T cell receptor beta chain was documented in a study of Ad26.COV2.S vaccination and SARS-CoV-2 variants. Study-wide context: Ad26.COV2.S was injected intramuscularly once or twice, 56 days apart. Points from the study as a whole: Similar non-spike TCR breadth was observed in recipients of vaccine and of placebo.

Germline V gives CDR1 LGHNA, CDR2 YSLEER. V was pared by 4 bases and J by 6 bases, with 9 bases of the junction left unmatched. This CDR3 spans 15 amino acids. As concerns this clone: Its antigen is as yet unknown.

Assay: immunoSEQ multiplex PCR; the TCRdb copy retains only in-frame clones and omits some. Of a few hundred thousand clones in the sample, 88% are singletons; the top ten hold around 3.6%. Treatment in this sample: around 19 received Ad26.COV2.S at low or high dose, single or two shots; five or six received placebo; per-sample allocation not given. Sampling was done on day 63 after the first vaccine or placebo injection. Based in Boston, the donor was an adult of 18-55 years. The study used a vaccine consisting of an Ad26 vector that expressed Wuhan-strain SARS-CoV-2 spike. Sequencing used peripheral blood, obtained in a trial of Ad26.COV2.S vaccine versus placebo. The chain links TRBV4-3 to TRBJ2-3, with 8 bases matching TRBD2. This sequence was found in a person aged 18-60 years who received the Ad26.COV2.S COVID-19 vaccine or a placebo. The CDR3 sequence is CASSPAGGGADTQYF. In DNA, the CDR3 is TGCGCCAGCAGCCCCGCGGGGGGTGGCGCGGATACGCAGTATTTT.